This T cell receptor beta chain derives from a study of OX40 agonist ivuxolimab in advanced cancers. Study summary: Ivuxolimab, an agonistic anti-OX40 (CD134) antibody, was given to patients. The eligibility criteria allowed prior anti-PD-1, anti-PD-L1 or anti-CTLA-4 therapy, and around 38% had some.

J was trimmed by 2 bases and V by 7 bases; bases with no gene match: 2. Germline V gives CDR1 WNHNN, CDR2 SYGVQD (reference sequence). This CDR3 region has 12 residues. Patients were excluded for autoimmune disease history or systemic immunosuppression. TCRdb keeps only in-frame clones here, not all; method: immunoSEQ multiplex PCR. This sample has 65,000 to 75,000 clones, with 82% found just once. The clonotype originates from an adult with an advanced solid tumor such as melanoma, head and neck, liver or kidney cancer. The V call is TRBV10-1, the J call TRBJ2-7, with TRBD2 matching over 7 bases. Material: CD4+ or CD8+ T cells sorted from blood, obtained in a trial of the OX40 agonist ivuxolimab. The CDR3 loop reads CASTGLPYEQYF. Here the CDR3 DNA reads TGCGCCAGCACGGGACTACCCTACGAGCAGTACTTC.